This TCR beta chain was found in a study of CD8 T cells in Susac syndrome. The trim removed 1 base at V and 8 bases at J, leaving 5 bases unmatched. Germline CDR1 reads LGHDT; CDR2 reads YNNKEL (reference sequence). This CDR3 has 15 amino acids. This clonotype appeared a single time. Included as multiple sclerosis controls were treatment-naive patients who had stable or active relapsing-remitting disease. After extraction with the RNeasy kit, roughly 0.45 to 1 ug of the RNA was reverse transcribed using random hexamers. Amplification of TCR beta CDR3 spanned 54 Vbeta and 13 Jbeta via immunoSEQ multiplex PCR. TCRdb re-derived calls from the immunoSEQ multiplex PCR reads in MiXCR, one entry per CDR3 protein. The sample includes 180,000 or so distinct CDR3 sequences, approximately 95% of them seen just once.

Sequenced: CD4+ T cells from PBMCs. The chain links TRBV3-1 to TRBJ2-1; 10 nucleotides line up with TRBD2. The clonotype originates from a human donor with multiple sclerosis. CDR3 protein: CASSQAAGGPHEQFF. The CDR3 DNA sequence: TGTGCCAGCAGCCAAGCAGCGGGGGGGCCCCATGAGCAGTTCTTC.